A single T cell receptor (beta chain) is shown here with its context. The source of the sample is a study of blood T cell repertoires in COVID-19. As for the study in general: PBMCs, B-cell-depleted T cells, or T cells were the source of the cDNA or gDNA that made up the material.

Germline loops: CDR1 SGHTA, CDR2 FQGNSA. With V trimmed by 1 base and J by 4 bases, 5 bases remained unmatched. This CDR3 contains 16 residues. Original processing methods: Counts of nucleated cells, estimated from reference gene primer amplification, were obtained. Profiling relied on immunoSEQ multiplex PCR, and the TCRdb table lists in-frame clones only, not all of them. From that table come the V and J calls and clone size; the DNA was used to work out D and trimming. Of approximately 50,000 clones listed, over 85% were seen once; the top ten hold approximately 10%. The genes are TRBV7-2 and TRBJ2-3; TRBD2 agrees at 10 bases. The TCR was taken from an elderly man with active or convalescent COVID-19. The specimen was peripheral blood. The CDR3 bases are TGTGCCAGCAGCTTAGGCGAGCGGGGGGGTTCAGATACGCAGTATTTT. This codes for CASSLGERGGSDTQYF.